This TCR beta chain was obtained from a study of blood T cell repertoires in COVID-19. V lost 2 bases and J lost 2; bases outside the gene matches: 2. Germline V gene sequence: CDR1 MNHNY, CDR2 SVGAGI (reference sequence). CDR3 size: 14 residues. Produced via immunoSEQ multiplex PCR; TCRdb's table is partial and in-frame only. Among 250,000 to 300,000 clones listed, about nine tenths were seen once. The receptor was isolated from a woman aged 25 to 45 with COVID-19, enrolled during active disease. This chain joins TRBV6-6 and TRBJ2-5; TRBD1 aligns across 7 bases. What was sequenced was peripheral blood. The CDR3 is CASSYGTVQETQYF. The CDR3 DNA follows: TGTGCCAGCAGTTACGGGACAGTACAAGAGACCCAGTACTTC.